The entry below describes one T cell receptor (beta chain). What it binds is not known. The data stem from a study of cytomegalovirus exposure and HLA in healthy donors. Study-level points and caveats: Association of 16,951 TCR beta sequences with HLA alleles was found at 0.05 false discovery rate in a later analysis. Most CMV-associated TCR beta chains were later found to appear HLA-restricted. Later examination showed HLA-associated TCR beta chains had greater clonal expansion than equally common others.

V lost 4 bases and J lost 2; bases outside the gene matches: 3. The CDR3 has 16 amino acids. Germline CDR1 reads SGHNT; CDR2 reads YYREEE (reference sequence). A multiplex PCR was run with 60 Vbeta primers and 13 Jbeta primers. The method was immunoSEQ multiplex PCR; TCRdb's version includes in-frame clones alone and lacks a portion of them. The sample records 85,000 to 130,000 clones, 80% to 90% being singletons. The source of this sequence is a man aged 50-59 years in good health and CMV-seronegative. The sequenced sample was PBMCs. This chain uses TRBV5-4 with TRBJ1-4, with 12 bases lining up with TRBD1. The CDR3 here is CASSPGQGATNEKLFF. The CDR3 coding sequence is TGTGCCAGCAGCCCGGGACAGGGGGCCACTAATGAAAAACTGTTTTTT.